This T cell receptor (beta chain) was sequenced for a study of blood T cells in healthy people across ages. There were at least 5.5 micrograms of total RNA extracted from every sample. A second roughly 6 to 11 cycle PCR used barcoded and J-beta primers. TCRdb re-analysed the 5' RACE reads in MiXCR, keeping a single row per CDR3 protein. Here the sample spans around 700,000 distinct CDR3 sequences, 20% to 30% being singletons. This clonotype has a handful of counts. CDR1 is LNHNV, CDR2 YYDKDF, per germline (reference sequence). There are 15 residues in the CDR3. Between the trimmed V and J ends, which lost 1 base and 2 bases, there was a span of 12 bases. The same sample was also studied in work on T cells of mothers and their children. That paper states: Thymic selection, a shaping force on TCR recombination output, acts similarly in related and unrelated pairs. Overlap measured in related mother-child pairs was slightly, non-significantly higher than in unrelated pairs.

The material sequenced was blood. This chain connects TRBV15 to TRBJ2-7; D perhaps matches TRBD2 (5 bases). This sequence originates from a boy aged 5-17 years in good health. This CDR3 is CATSRVEDPAYEQYF. The CDR3 DNA reads as TGTGCCACCAGCAGAGTGGAGGACCCAGCCTACGAGCAGTACTTC.